Following are 22 T cell receptor beta chains from one sample sequenced in a study of shared clonotypes between healthy human individuals. The data were produced by immunoSEQ multiplex PCR, yet TCRdb's version contains in-frame clones alone and is incomplete. The sample records about 1.1 million clones, 78% being singletons. Specimen: memory CD4+ T cells from PBMCs. Subset noted: CD45RA-negative fraction. The origin of the receptors is a man between 18 and 35 years old in good health. Some clones in this sample may be carry-over from other donors' samples.

The V and J genes are TRBV11-1 and TRBJ2-2; possibly TRBD2 for D (6 bases). Trimming removed 6 bases from V and 1 base from J, with 9 bases in between. There are 14 residues in the CDR3. Germline CDR1 SGHAT, CDR2 FQDESV (reference sequence). CDR3 sequence: CASRLARNTGELFF. DNA of the CDR3: TGTGCCAGCAGGCTAGCGAGGAACACCGGGGAGCTGTTTTTT. Complete variable domain (other parts from reference TRBV11-1 and TRBJ2-2): EAEVAQSPRYKITEKSQAVAFWCDPISGHATLYWYRQILGQGPELLVQFQDESVVDDSQLPKDRFSAERLKGVDSTLKIQPAELGDSAMYLCASRLARNTGELFFGEGSRLTVL.

This clone was counted once. This sequence joins TRBV29-1 and TRBJ1-4; the D is unclear. Trimming left V 1 base short and J 9 bases short, with 12 bases between. CDR3 size: 13 residues. Germline V CDR1 and CDR2: SQVTM, ANQGSEA. Here the CDR3 reads CSVEVGRRQKLFF. The CDR3 DNA reads TGCAGCGTTGAAGTGGGCAGGCGACAAAAACTGTTTTTT.

The chain has TRBV2 and TRBJ2-1, with 7 bases identical to TRBD2. The V gene end was trimmed by 4 bases and the J gene end by 7 bases; junction bases not matched to a gene: 7. Germline V gives CDR1 SNHLY, CDR2 FYNNEI. The CDR3 is 14 residues long. CDR3 bases: TGTGCCAGCAGTGTAACGTTGGGGGGGAATGAGCAGTTCTTC. This encodes CASSVTLGGNEQFF.

This clone was recorded a few times. The rearrangement links TRBV7-8 to TRBJ1-1; no firm D call. Trimming took off 4 bases at V and 10 bases at J, with 16 bases between the two ends. Germline V lookup: CDR1 SGHVS, CDR2 FQNEAQ. This CDR3 is built from 13 residues. CDR3 residues: CASSYDRIEAAFF. As DNA, the CDR3 is TGTGCCAGCAGCTATGACCGCATAGAGGCAGCTTTCTTT.

With regard to this clone: One end of the junction does not line up with germline, which may come from a read error. The chain couples TRBV28 to TRBJ2-2; D ambiguous. There are 15 residues in the CDR3. Looked up from germline, CDR1 is MDHEN and CDR2 is SYDVKM. The CDR3: CASRLSKPGTGELFF. DNA for the CDR3: TGTGCCAGCAGATTATCAAAGCCGGGCACCGGGGAGCTGTTTTTT.

In DNA form, the CDR3 reads TGTGCCAGCTCCAGGACAGGGCTCGATGAGCAGTTCTTC. Translation: CASSRTGLDEQFF. The chain combines TRBV11-2 with TRBJ2-1; TRBD1 matches 8 bases. Germline loops: CDR1 SGHAT, CDR2 FQNNGV. The CDR3 spans 13 residues. The junction had 8 bases not matched to a gene; V was cut back by 8 bases and J by 8 bases.

The chain employs TRBV27 and TRBJ2-1; D is possibly TRBD2 (5 bases). Germline values: CDR1 MNHEY, CDR2 SMNVEV (reference sequence). The CDR3 extends over 15 amino acids. The V and J ends lost 3 bases and 1 base respectively, with 10 bases between them. The CDR3 loop reads CASSFFSASYNEQFF. The CDR3 nucleotides read TGTGCCAGCAGTTTCTTTAGCGCATCCTACAATGAGCAGTTCTTC.

This chain uses TRBV15 with TRBJ2-6; unclear D gene. Germline lookup yields CDR1 LNHNV and CDR2 YYDKDF (reference sequence). The CDR3 runs 13 residues. Trimming stripped 4 bases from V and 2 bases from J, with 3 bases between. The CDR3 protein is CATSMAGANVLTF. The CDR3 DNA follows: TGTGCCACCAGCATGGCTGGGGCCAACGTCCTGACTTTC.

The genes are TRBV18 and TRBJ2-7; the D gene is possibly TRBD1 (5 bases). V was pared by 8 bases and J by 1 base, with 15 bases between. The germline gives CDR1 KGHSH, CDR2 LQKENI. CDR3 size: 14 residues. CDR3 coding DNA: TGTGCCAGCGGCATGGGGCTGGCGTCCTACGAGCAGTACTTC. It specifies CASGMGLASYEQYF.

This chain connects TRBV7-7 to TRBJ2-1, with 7 bases aligning to TRBD2. Trimming removed 5 bases from V and 0 bases from J; junction bases left unmatched: 4. The length of the CDR3 is 15 residues. Germline CDR1 SSHAT, CDR2 FNYEAQ (reference sequence). In DNA, the CDR3 is TGTGCCAGCAGCCCAATAGCGGGCTCCTACAATGAGCAGTTCTTC. Protein: CASSPIAGSYNEQFF.

This rearrangement joins TRBV6-5 to TRBJ2-7; TRBD1 agrees at 7 bases. This CDR3 spans 15 amino acids. Germline-derived CDR1 and CDR2 are MNHEY and SVGAGI. V dropped 5 bases and J dropped 5; count of bases not matched to a gene: 12. CDR3 region: CASSTTTGYLHEQYF. The CDR3 nucleotides are TGTGCCAGCAGTACGACGACAGGGTATCTCCACGAGCAGTACTTC.

The chain couples TRBV5-4 to TRBJ2-7; 11 bases fit TRBD2. Per germline, CDR1 SGHNT and CDR2 YYREEE (reference sequence). Trimming removed 4 bases from V and 6 bases from J; junction bases left unmatched: 9. The CDR3 spans 15 residues. The CDR3 DNA is TGTGCCAGCAGCCCGGGTGGGCTAGCGGGAGGCGAGCAGTACTTC. Translated: CASSPGGLAGGEQYF.

The J gene is TRBJ2-3, the V gene TRBV28; 14 nucleotides line up with TRBD2. The CDR3 consists of 16 residues. In germline, CDR1 is MDHEN, CDR2 SYDVKM. J lost 5 bases, V lost 5 bases, and 6 bases had no gene match. CDR3 nucleotide sequence: TGTGCCAGCAGTGCGGGACTAGCGGGAGTCAGAGATACGCAGTATTTT. Translating gives CASSAGLAGVRDTQYF. The whole variable domain, remainder taken from reference TRBV28 and TRBJ2-3, is DVKVTQSSRYLVKRTGEKVFLECVQDMDHENMFWYRQDPGLGLRLIYFSYDVKMKEKGDIPEGYSVSREKKERFSLILESASTNQTSMYLCASSAGLAGVRDTQYFGPGTRLTVL.

The rearrangement links TRBV15 to TRBJ1-1, with D unresolved. The CDR3 is made up of 13 amino acids. V lost 6 bases and J 4 bases, leaving 12 bases between the germline ends. Per the germline V gene, CDR1 is LNHNV and CDR2 is YYDKDF (reference sequence). In DNA, the CDR3 is TGTGCCACCAGTTACTCACGAGCCACTGAAGCTTTCTTT. As protein: CATSYSRATEAFF.

The V gene is TRBV5-1, the J gene TRBJ2-5, with 8 nucleotides matching TRBD1. This CDR3 is built from 13 residues. Germline V gene lookup returns CDR1 SGHRS and CDR2 YFSETQ. V lost 3 bases to trimming and J lost 5 bases; unmatched junction nucleotides: 3. CDR3 DNA sequence: TGCGCCAGCAGCTCAACAGGGGGGGAGACCCAGTACTTC. Protein sequence: CASSSTGGETQYF.

This clone occurred once. The gene calls are TRBV25-1 and TRBJ2-1, with TRBD2 matching over 13 bases. J lost 5 bases, V lost 5 bases, and 3 bases had no gene match. This CDR3 comprises 15 residues. Germline V lookup: CDR1 MGHDK, CDR2 SYGVNS. This CDR3 is CASSRTSGRDNEQFF. DNA of the CDR3: TGTGCCAGCAGTAGAACTAGCGGGAGGGACAATGAGCAGTTCTTC. Full variable domain (outside the CDR3, taken from reference TRBV25-1 and TRBJ2-1): EADIYQTPRYLVIGTGKKITLECSQTMGHDKMYWYQQDPGMELHLIHYSYGVNSTEKGDLSSESTVSRIRTEHFPLTLESARPSHTSQYLCASSRTSGRDNEQFFGPGTRLTVL.

In the case of this clone: The sample has other DNA sequences that encode this CDR3 too. The rearrangement joins TRBV18 to TRBJ1-1; possibly TRBD1 for D (5 bases). Between the trimmed V and J ends, which lost 1 base and 3 bases, there was a span of 9 bases. The CDR3 extends over 14 amino acids. The V gene's germline CDR1 is KGHSH and CDR2 LQKENI. CDR3 in amino acids: CASSPLSRDTEAFF. The CDR3 bases are TGTGCCAGCTCACCACTAAGCAGGGACACTGAAGCTTTCTTT.

V and J are TRBV6-5 and TRBJ1-4, with 9 positions matching TRBD1. The CDR3 covers 14 residues. CDR1 MNHEY and CDR2 SVGAGI come from the germline V gene. Trimming took 2 bases from V and 8 from J; bases not matched to a gene: 3. The CDR3 DNA follows: TGTGCCAGCAGTTACCGGGACAGGGCCGAAAAACTGTTTTTT. This encodes CASSYRDRAEKLFF.

For this clone: Distinct nucleotide sequences in the sample also encode this CDR3. The chain carries TRBV5-1 and TRBJ2-5, with D possibly being TRBD1 (5 bases). The CDR3 contains 14 residues. Germline values: CDR1 SGHRS, CDR2 YFSETQ. V was clipped by 0 bases and J by 1 base, with 7 bases between them. The CDR3 loop is CASSLGTGQETQYF. The DNA for the CDR3 is TGCGCCAGCAGCTTGGGAACAGGCCAAGAGACCCAGTACTTC.

CDR3 sequence (DNA): TGCGCCAGCCCGGGGGCCCACGAGCAGTACTTC. Its translation: CASPGAHEQYF. The chain employs TRBV10-1 and TRBJ2-7; D is perhaps TRBD1 or TRBD2 (6 bases each). The ends were cut back, 8 bases at V and 5 bases at J, with 10 bases in the middle. Germline V gives CDR1 WNHNN, CDR2 SYGVQD (reference sequence). The CDR3 has 11 amino acids.

The chain is built from TRBV6-1 and TRBJ2-2, with a weak D call TRBD2 (6 bases). The CDR3 sequence is 15 residues long. V gave up 1 base and J gave up 6 bases, with 12 bases separating them. Germline values: CDR1 MNHNS, CDR2 SASEGT. The CDR3 DNA is TGTGCCAGCAGTGAAGAGTTGGGACTGGCCGGGGAGCTGTTTTTT. This sequence encodes CASSEELGLAGELFF.

The chain is built from TRBV4-2 and TRBJ2-5, with no clear D. The germline gives CDR1 LGHNA, CDR2 YNFKEQ. The CDR3 length is 18 residues. Trimming left V 0 bases short and J 2 bases short, with 19 bases between. For the CDR3, the DNA is TGTGCCAGCAGCCAAGATAATTACGGGCTCTACCCTCAAGAGACCCAGTACTTC. Its protein product is CASSQDNYGLYPQETQYF.